The rows below give T cell receptor beta chains drawn from one sample of a study of human T cells and chemical hapten exposure. TCRdb analysed the RACE reads with MiXCR anew, one entry per CDR3 protein. The sample contains roughly 180,000 distinct CDR3 sequences, 20% to 25% of which appear only once. The material sequenced was whole blood, taken in connection with sensitization to the hapten diphenylcyclopropenone (DPC). The receptors were gathered from a woman aged 45-60 years with alopecia areata. Some clones in this sample may be carry-over from other donors' samples. Both conserved end residues are part of each CDR3. The D gene is left open where the match is weak. Not all rows give a size; the values are once, few, many and, for expanded clones, a class.

TRBV29-1	few	TRBD2	TRBJ2-5	TGCAGCGTTGATCTAGCGGGATTCCAAGAGACCCAGTACTTC	CSVDLAGFQETQYF
TRBV7-9	NA	NA	TRBJ1-5	TGTGCCAGCAGCTTAGCGGGGAGGGAACAGCCCCAGCATTTT	CASSLAGREQPQHF
TRBV3-1	NA	TRBD1	TRBJ1-2	TGTGCCAGCAGCCAACGGGACAGCTATGGCTACACCTTC	CASSQRDSYGYTF
TRBV30	NA	NA	TRBJ1-5	TGTGCCTGGAGTGTAGGGGGGGCGCAGAGTCAGCCCCAGCATTTT	CAWSVGGAQSQPQHF
TRBV7-2	NA	TRBD2	TRBJ2-3	TGTGCCAGCAGCTTGCAAGGCCGCGCGGGAGCTGGCACAGATACGCAGTATTTT	CASSLQGRAGAGTDTQYF
TRBV29-1	NA	TRBD2	TRBJ2-5	TGCAGCGTTGGGGGTCTAGCGGGAGCTTGGTGGGAAAAAGAGACCCAGTACTTC	CSVGGLAGAWWEKETQYF
TRBV29-1	NA	NA	TRBJ2-3	TGCAGCGTTGACAGGGAGGCAGATACGCAGTATTTT	CSVDREADTQYF
TRBV7-8	NA	NA	TRBJ1-1	TGTGCCAGCAGCGCGCCGGACAGTATCGCTGAAGCTTTCTTT	CASSAPDSIAEAFF
TRBV7-2	once	NA	TRBJ2-3	TGTGCCAGCAGCTCCAAGGATACGCAGTATTTT	CASSSKDTQYF
TRBV20-1	many	NA	TRBJ2-5	TGCAGTGCCACCAGAGGTGCGGGCCAAGAGACCCAGTACTTC	CSATRGAGQETQYF
TRBV4-1	few	TRBD2	TRBJ2-3	TGCGCCAGCAGCCAAGTTATGGTACGGGGGGAGTTAGGAGATACGCAGTATTTT	CASSQVMVRGELGDTQYF
TRBV7-3	once	NA	TRBJ2-3	TGTGCCAGCACCTTAGCGGGCACAGATACGCAGTATTTT	CASTLAGTDTQYF
TRBV2	NA	NA	TRBJ2-7	TGTGCCAGCAGTGAACTGGGCGGACTTTTGTCCGAGCAGTACTTC	CASSELGGLLSEQYF
TRBV18	NA	NA	TRBJ1-1	TGTGCCAGCTCACCGGCAGTGAACACTGAAGCTTTCTTT	CASSPAVNTEAFF
TRBV4-1	few	NA	TRBJ1-1	TGCGCCAGCAGCCAGGCTGGGAGTAGGGATGAAGCTTTCTTT	CASSQAGSRDEAFF
TRBV6-2/TRBV6-3	NA	NA	TRBJ1-5	TGTGCCAGCAGTAGGGACATTTATAGCAATCAGCCCCAGCATTTT	CASSRDIYSNQPQHF
TRBV6-7	few	TRBD2	TRBJ2-7	TGTGCCAGCAGTTCGCGTGGGGCGGGAGGTTACGAGCAGTACTTC	CASSSRGAGGYEQYF
TRBV7-2	NA	NA	TRBJ2-5	TGTGCCAGCAGCGTAGGTGGACGGCACCAAGAGACCCAGTACTTC	CASSVGGRHQETQYF
TRBV7-2	NA	TRBD2	TRBJ2-7	TGTGCCAGCAGCTTACGACTAGCGGGGCCCTACGAGCAGTACTTT	CASSLRLAGPYEQYF
TRBV11-2	NA	TRBD2	TRBJ2-5	TGTGCCAGCAGCTTATGGGGGGGGGTCCCAGAGACCCAGTACTTC	CASSLWGGVPETQYF
TRBV6-6	NA	TRBD2	TRBJ2-2	TGTGCCAGCAGTTACTTCCTAGCGGGAGAAGGCGGGGAGCTGTTTTTT	CASSYFLAGEGGELFF
TRBV3-1	NA	NA	TRBJ2-7	TGTGCCAGCAGCCAAGATCCGGCGAGCTCCTACGAGCAGTACTTC	CASSQDPASSYEQYF
TRBV9	NA	TRBD2	TRBJ2-1	TGTGCCAGCAGTTCCTTTAGCGGGAGAACCGACAATGAGCAGTTCTTC	CASSSFSGRTDNEQFF
TRBV10-2	NA	TRBD1	TRBJ2-2	TGCGCCAGCAGGAGAGGGGGCTCGGGCACCGGGGAGCTGTTTTTT	CASRRGGSGTGELFF
TRBV20-1	NA	TRBD2	TRBJ2-7	TGCAGTGCTAGGAGGGGGACTAGCGGGACCTACGAGCAGTACTTC	CSARRGTSGTYEQYF
TRBV5-6	NA	NA	TRBJ1-1	TGTGCCAGCAGCTTAATGGGTCTCCGGGGGAACACTGAAGCTTTCTTT	CASSLMGLRGNTEAFF
TRBV7-3	NA	NA	TRBJ2-1	TGTGCCAGCAGCTTAACTTGGGGCTCAAATGAGCAGTTCTTC	CASSLTWGSNEQFF
TRBV28	NA	NA	TRBJ1-1	TGTGCCAGCAGGAGCGACAGGATTGAAGCTTTCTTT	CASRSDRIEAFF
TRBV7-8	few	NA	TRBJ2-3	TGTGCCAGCAACCCTCAGCGGATCCCCCGGGATACGCAGTATTTT	CASNPQRIPRDTQYF
TRBV29-1	few	TRBD2	TRBJ2-3	TGCAGCGTGCAAGCGGGAGGGATCGCAGATACGCAGTATTTT	CSVQAGGIADTQYF
TRBV29-1	NA	NA	TRBJ2-3	TGCAGCGTTTGGGTACTAGCCGGCTCGCAGTATTTT	CSVWVLAGSQYF
TRBV5-1	NA	NA	TRBJ2-3	TGCGCCAGCAGCTCCCATCAATTAGCGGCAGATACGCAGTATTTT	CASSSHQLAADTQYF
TRBV30	NA	TRBD1	TRBJ1-3	TGTGCCTGGAGAGGGGGCACCGGGACAGGGGGCCGGAGCTCTGGAAACACCATATATTTT	CAWRGGTGTGGRSSGNTIYF
TRBV7-9	few	TRBD2	TRBJ2-3	TGTGCCAGCAGCTTACTTAGCGGGATGAGTGATACGCAGTATTTT	CASSLLSGMSDTQYF
TRBV18	NA	NA	TRBJ2-5	TGTGCCAGCTCACCAGAAAAGGGGCAGAAAGAGACCCAGTACTTC	CASSPEKGQKETQYF
TRBV3-1	once	TRBD1	TRBJ2-2	TGTGCCAGCAGCCAAGTCCCCGGACAGGGGTTCACCGGGGAGCTGTTTTTT	CASSQVPGQGFTGELFF
TRBV28	many	NA	TRBJ2-5	TGTGCCAGCAGCAACTTAGCGGTTCAAGAGACCCAGTACTTC	CASSNLAVQETQYF
TRBV10-3	many	TRBD1	TRBJ1-5	TGTGCCATCAGCGCGGGACAGGGAGAGAATCAGCCCCAGCATTTT	CAISAGQGENQPQHF
TRBV12-3/TRBV12-4	NA	NA	TRBJ2-7	TGTGCCAGCAGTTTAGCTGGGGACATAATCCACGAGCAGTACTTC	CASSLAGDIIHEQYF
TRBV5-1	NA	NA	TRBJ1-6	TGCGCCAGCAGCGCGGGGGGAGCGAATTCACCCCTCCACTTT	CASSAGGANSPLHF
TRBV20-1	NA	NA	TRBJ2-1	TGCAGTGCTAGAGATCGGCAGGGGACCAATGAGCAGTTCTTC	CSARDRQGTNEQFF
TRBV2	few	TRBD2	TRBJ2-1	TGTGCCAGCAGTATGACTAGCGGGAGAGTCAATGAGCAGTTCTTC	CASSMTSGRVNEQFF
TRBV12-3/TRBV12-4	NA	TRBD1	TRBJ1-2	TGTGCCGGGGATCGACAGGGGGGAGTCATCTATGGCTACACCTTC	CAGDRQGGVIYGYTF
TRBV20-1	NA	NA	TRBJ1-1	TGCAGTGCACCGGGACTTTTGAACACTGAAGCTTTCTTT	CSAPGLLNTEAFF
TRBV6-2/TRBV6-3	NA	NA	TRBJ1-5	TGTGCCAGCAGTCGGGGTGTTGGGGAAGGAGCCCAGCATTTT	CASSRGVGEGAQHF
TRBV29-1	NA	NA	TRBJ1-3	TGCAGCGTTGCTCGAACCTCTGGAAACACCATATATTTT	CSVARTSGNTIYF